This TCR beta chain stems from a study of OX40 agonist ivuxolimab in advanced cancers. Study-level findings and limits: Relative to CD4+, CD8+ T cells held more expanded clones on average.

This clone was detected only once. What it binds is unknown. Sequencing used immunoSEQ multiplex PCR; TCRdb keeps in-frame clones, though not all of them. Altogether approximately 60,000 clones are present, 65% to 90% being singletons, with the ten largest covering 0.6% to 0.8%. The germline V and J ends were trimmed by 2 bases and 3 bases, with 13 bases remaining between them. The CDR3 totals 14 residues. The V gene's germline CDR1 is GTSNPN and CDR2 SVGIG (reference sequence). This sequence originates from an adult with an advanced solid tumor such as melanoma, head and neck, liver or kidney cancer. The source was CD4+ or CD8+ T cells sorted from blood, collected in a trial of the OX40 agonist ivuxolimab. The V call is TRBV30, the J call TRBJ2-5; tentatively, D is TRBD2 (5 bases). CDR3 coding DNA: TGTGCCTGGAGTAGGGCTAGCCCAAAAGAGACCCAGTACTTC. Its protein is CAWSRASPKETQYF.